The sequence of this T cell receptor beta chain was determined in a study of blood T cell repertoires in COVID-19. Study-wide context: Sample material is recorded as cDNA or gDNA derived from T cells, B-cell-depleted T cells, or PBMCs.

Study processing details: Estimation of nucleated cell counts was performed using reference gene primer amplification. TCRdb's copy holds only in-frame clones and misses some; the assay was immunoSEQ multiplex PCR. V, J and clone size are taken as reported in that table, and D and trimming were inferred from the DNA itself. The sample lists 220,000 or so clones, 80% to 90% occurring once. Cohorts were based on clinical histories the participants reported. Those designated as exposed participants met a COVID-19 case within 2 weeks before study entry. Trimming cost V 6 bases and J 5 bases; bases outside gene matches: 9. The CDR3 consists of 14 residues. Germline V gene lookup returns CDR1 SGHRS and CDR2 YFSETQ.

V and J are TRBV5-1 and TRBJ1-1, with 8 bases aligning to TRBD1. The sequencing input was PBMCs or T cells enriched from blood (not recorded which). The TCR comes from a man aged 50 to 59 who had been exposed to COVID-19. The CDR3 region is CASMKDRVGTEAFF. CDR3 DNA: TGCGCCAGCATGAAGGACAGGGTTGGAACTGAAGCTTTCTTT.